This T cell receptor beta chain was sequenced during a study of vaccination effects on CD4 cells after COVID-19. The ViraFEST assay expanded antigen-specific CD4+ T cells with viral peptide pools before sequencing. The culture ran for about 11 days, and then CD4+ T cells were isolated. Nucleocapsid antibodies were negative in the vaccine recipients, who had never had SARS-CoV-2 infection. Every well housed around 2 million PBMC, which grew in culture alongside 10 IU/ml IL-2 and about 10 ug/ml peptides. Method: immunoSEQ multiplex PCR; TCRdb's copy keeps in-frame clones and lacks some. Of some 22,000 clones listed, around 72% are singletons. Turning to this clone: Its target is unknown.

Germline V gene sequence: CDR1 SQVTM, CDR2 ANQGSEA. The CDR3 sequence is 14 residues long. V shed 4 bases and J 0 bases; nucleotides not matched to a gene: 6. This chain joins TRBV29-1 and TRBJ2-7; 7 positions match TRBD1. This receptor was obtained from a human donor who received a COVID-19 vaccine. Specimen: CD4+ T cells from PBMCs cultured with HCoV-NL63 spike peptides, collected before COVID-19 vaccination. DNA for the CDR3: TGCAGCGTTGCGTCAGACAGGGACTCCTACGAGCAGTACTTC. Protein: CSVASDRDSYEQYF.